These T cell receptor beta chains were read from a single sample in a study of blood T cell repertoires in COVID-19. Some clones are missing from TCRdb's copy, which holds only in-frame ones; the method was immunoSEQ multiplex PCR. This table has roughly 90,000 clones, about 83% appearing once. Sequencing was done on a sample of peripheral blood. These receptors came from a human donor in a cohort sampled during active COVID-19. Each CDR3 is given with its conserved first and last residue. Each record gives: J gene, clone size, V gene, D gene, CDR3 protein, CDR3 DNA. The D gene is left open where the match is weak. Rows give clone size only sometimes, using once, few, many, or a class for an expanded clone.

J gene: TRBJ1-6
clone size: -
V gene: TRBV6-2/TRBV6-3
D gene: TRBD1
CDR3 protein: CASSYPAGTGPRIGSPLHF
CDR3 DNA: TGTGCCAGCAGTTATCCCGCCGGGACAGGGCCCAGGATAGGTTCACCCCTCCACTTT

J gene: TRBJ2-1
clone size: -
V gene: TRBV7-9
D gene: -
CDR3 protein: CASSQPQGYGQFF
CDR3 DNA: TGTGCCAGCAGCCAACCACAGGGATATGGGCAGTTCTTC

J gene: TRBJ2-7
clone size: -
V gene: TRBV11-2
D gene: TRBD1
CDR3 protein: CASSQFPGQGAYEQYF
CDR3 DNA: TGTGCCAGCAGCCAGTTTCCGGGACAGGGAGCATACGAGCAGTACTTC

J gene: TRBJ2-1
clone size: -
V gene: TRBV6-2/TRBV6-3
D gene: -
CDR3 protein: CASSYSSQGSYNEQFF
CDR3 DNA: TGTGCCAGCAGTTACTCGAGCCAGGGTTCCTACAATGAGCAGTTCTTC

J gene: TRBJ1-6
clone size: -
V gene: TRBV12-5
D gene: -
CDR3 protein: CASGLLQGQNSPLHF
CDR3 DNA: TGTGCTAGTGGTTTGTTGCAGGGCCAGAATTCACCCCTCCACTTT

J gene: TRBJ2-2
clone size: -
V gene: TRBV28
D gene: TRBD1
CDR3 protein: CASSFLQGKTGELFF
CDR3 DNA: TGTGCCAGCAGTTTTCTACAGGGGAAGACAGGGGAGCTGTTTTTT

J gene: TRBJ2-7
clone size: -
V gene: TRBV28
D gene: -
CDR3 protein: CASSGWDNYEQYF
CDR3 DNA: TGTGCCAGCAGCGGGTGGGACAACTACGAGCAGTACTTC

J gene: TRBJ1-1
clone size: -
V gene: TRBV3-1/TRBV3-2
D gene: -
CDR3 protein: CASSQAEGYTEAFF
CDR3 DNA: TGTGCCAGCAGCCAAGCGGAGGGGTACACTGAAGCTTTCTTT

J gene: TRBJ2-1
clone size: -
V gene: TRBV13
D gene: TRBD2
CDR3 protein: CASSPSGLAGGSHNEQFF
CDR3 DNA: TGTGCCAGCAGCCCTTCCGGACTAGCGGGGGGCTCTCACAATGAGCAGTTCTTC

J gene: TRBJ2-3
clone size: -
V gene: TRBV18
D gene: -
CDR3 protein: CASSLVRASGTDTQYF
CDR3 DNA: TGTGCCAGCTCACTAGTTCGGGCTAGCGGCACAGATACGCAGTATTTT

J gene: TRBJ2-1
clone size: once
V gene: TRBV5-1
D gene: TRBD1
CDR3 protein: CASSPGQGPYNEQFF
CDR3 DNA: TGCGCCAGCAGCCCCGGACAGGGCCCCTACAATGAGCAGTTCTTC

J gene: TRBJ2-1
clone size: -
V gene: TRBV6-5
D gene: -
CDR3 protein: CASLRGGEQFF
CDR3 DNA: TGTGCCAGCCTGCGCGGCGGGGAGCAGTTCTTC

J gene: TRBJ2-6
clone size: -
V gene: TRBV21-1
D gene: -
CDR3 protein: CASSKRGGISGANVLTF
CDR3 DNA: TGTGCCAGCAGCAAACGGGGGGGGATCTCTGGGGCCAACGTCCTGACTTTC

J gene: TRBJ2-7
clone size: -
V gene: TRBV29-1
D gene: -
CDR3 protein: CSVEAQTDTYEQYF
CDR3 DNA: TGCAGCGTTGAAGCTCAGACAGATACCTACGAGCAGTACTTC

J gene: TRBJ2-1
clone size: once
V gene: TRBV19
D gene: TRBD2
CDR3 protein: CASARWEGPYNEQFF
CDR3 DNA: TGTGCCAGTGCGAGGTGGGAGGGTCCCTACAATGAGCAGTTCTTC

J gene: TRBJ1-1
clone size: -
V gene: TRBV18
D gene: -
CDR3 protein: CASSTGLRGMNTEAFF
CDR3 DNA: TGTGCCAGCTCAACAGGGTTAAGGGGAATGAACACTGAAGCTTTCTTT

J gene: TRBJ2-3
clone size: -
V gene: TRBV6-5
D gene: -
CDR3 protein: CASRKQGDTQYF
CDR3 DNA: TGTGCCAGCAGAAAACAGGGAGATACGCAGTATTTT

J gene: TRBJ2-7
clone size: once
V gene: TRBV27
D gene: -
CDR3 protein: CASGSAVTYEQYF
CDR3 DNA: TGTGCCAGCGGATCGGCGGTGACCTACGAGCAGTACTTC

J gene: TRBJ2-2
clone size: few
V gene: TRBV19
D gene: TRBD2
CDR3 protein: CASSPRTSTGELFF
CDR3 DNA: TGTGCCAGTAGTCCCCGGACTAGCACCGGGGAGCTGTTTTTT

J gene: TRBJ2-1
clone size: once
V gene: TRBV28
D gene: TRBD2
CDR3 protein: CASSLGEGHYNEQFF
CDR3 DNA: TGTGCCAGCAGTTTGGGGGAGGGGCATTACAATGAGCAGTTCTTC

J gene: TRBJ2-7
clone size: once
V gene: TRBV6-5
D gene: -
CDR3 protein: CASSYSAASGPYEQYF
CDR3 DNA: TGTGCCAGCAGTTACTCGGCGGCTAGTGGTCCCTACGAGCAGTACTTC

J gene: TRBJ2-7
clone size: few
V gene: TRBV4-3
D gene: -
CDR3 protein: CASSPAWGTNYEQYF
CDR3 DNA: TGCGCCAGCAGCCCGGCCTGGGGCACAAACTACGAGCAGTACTTC

J gene: TRBJ1-1
clone size: few
V gene: TRBV5-1
D gene: -
CDR3 protein: CASSFGGYTEAFF
CDR3 DNA: TGCGCCAGCAGCTTCGGGGGGTATACTGAAGCTTTCTTT

J gene: TRBJ2-7
clone size: -
V gene: TRBV5-1
D gene: TRBD2
CDR3 protein: CASSLTSESSYEQYF
CDR3 DNA: TGCGCCAGCAGCTTGACTAGCGAGAGCTCCTACGAGCAGTACTTC

J gene: TRBJ1-5
clone size: -
V gene: TRBV7-2
D gene: TRBD1
CDR3 protein: CASSPRYRGGQPQHF
CDR3 DNA: TGTGCCAGCAGCCCGAGGTACAGGGGCGGTCAGCCCCAGCATTTT

J gene: TRBJ1-6
clone size: -
V gene: TRBV6-5
D gene: -
CDR3 protein: CASSREGRESPLHF
CDR3 DNA: TGTGCCAGCAGCCGGGAGGGGCGGGAGTCACCCCTCCACTTT

J gene: TRBJ2-7
clone size: once
V gene: TRBV28
D gene: TRBD1
CDR3 protein: CASSNPGTGDEQYF
CDR3 DNA: TGTGCCAGCAGTAACCCCGGGACAGGGGACGAGCAGTACTTC

J gene: TRBJ1-1
clone size: -
V gene: TRBV9
D gene: TRBD1
CDR3 protein: CASSVAGGPTEAFF
CDR3 DNA: TGTGCCAGCAGCGTAGCAGGGGGACCAACTGAAGCTTTCTTT

J gene: TRBJ1-2
clone size: -
V gene: TRBV29-1
D gene: -
CDR3 protein: CSVERGYGYTF
CDR3 DNA: TGCAGCGTTGAAAGAGGCTATGGCTACACCTTC

J gene: TRBJ2-5
clone size: -
V gene: TRBV6-5
D gene: TRBD2
CDR3 protein: CASSRLAGYQETQYF
CDR3 DNA: TGTGCCAGCAGTCGACTAGCGGGGTACCAAGAGACCCAGTACTTC

J gene: TRBJ2-7
clone size: -
V gene: TRBV10-1
D gene: -
CDR3 protein: CASSEFLHVLARSYEQYF
CDR3 DNA: TGCGCCAGCAGTGAGTTTTTGCACGTTCTAGCGCGTTCCTACGAGCAGTACTTC

J gene: TRBJ2-1
clone size: -
V gene: TRBV3-1/TRBV3-2
D gene: TRBD2
CDR3 protein: CASSKAGEAYNEQFF
CDR3 DNA: TGTGCCAGCAGCAAAGCGGGGGAGGCCTACAATGAGCAGTTCTTC

J gene: TRBJ1-2
clone size: -
V gene: TRBV15
D gene: TRBD1
CDR3 protein: CATSRGPTGGANGYTF
CDR3 DNA: TGTGCCACCAGCAGAGGACCGACAGGGGGCGCGAATGGCTACACCTTC

J gene: TRBJ1-2
clone size: -
V gene: TRBV29-1
D gene: TRBD1
CDR3 protein: CSVLQGVGGYTF
CDR3 DNA: TGCAGCGTTCTACAGGGGGTGGGAGGCTACACCTTC

J gene: TRBJ2-1
clone size: -
V gene: TRBV7-9
D gene: -
CDR3 protein: CASSSLTGGGAYNEQFF
CDR3 DNA: TGTGCCAGCAGCTCGCTCACGGGAGGGGGCGCCTACAATGAGCAGTTCTTC

J gene: TRBJ1-5
clone size: -
V gene: TRBV19
D gene: TRBD1
CDR3 protein: CASSRDSSVQPQHF
CDR3 DNA: TGTGCCAGTAGCCGGGACAGTTCGGTTCAGCCCCAGCATTTT

J gene: TRBJ2-1
clone size: once
V gene: TRBV6-2/TRBV6-3
D gene: TRBD2
CDR3 protein: CASSISLGLADNEQFF
CDR3 DNA: TGTGCCAGCAGTATAAGTCTGGGACTAGCGGACAATGAGCAGTTCTTC

J gene: TRBJ2-5
clone size: -
V gene: TRBV15
D gene: TRBD2
CDR3 protein: CAAAPTRTRKETQYF
CDR3 DNA: TGTGCCGCTGCCCCAACCAGGACTAGAAAAGAGACCCAGTACTTC

J gene: TRBJ1-1
clone size: once
V gene: TRBV9
D gene: TRBD1
CDR3 protein: CASSVAGGNTEAFF
CDR3 DNA: TGTGCCAGCAGCGTAGCAGGGGGGAACACTGAAGCTTTCTTT

J gene: TRBJ1-1
clone size: -
V gene: TRBV10-1
D gene: -
CDR3 protein: CATPGTEAFF
CDR3 DNA: TGCGCCACCCCAGGTACTGAAGCTTTCTTT

J gene: TRBJ2-1
clone size: -
V gene: TRBV5-1
D gene: TRBD1
CDR3 protein: CASSSGQGADEQFF
CDR3 DNA: TGCGCCAGCAGCTCAGGACAGGGGGCAGATGAGCAGTTCTTC

J gene: TRBJ1-5
clone size: -
V gene: TRBV7-2
D gene: -
CDR3 protein: CASSREGQFNQPQHF
CDR3 DNA: TGTGCCAGCAGTCGCGAAGGACAGTTCAATCAGCCCCAGCATTTT

J gene: TRBJ2-6
clone size: -
V gene: TRBV29-1
D gene: -
CDR3 protein: CSVVGGGPGANVLTF
CDR3 DNA: TGCAGCGTCGTAGGAGGGGGCCCTGGGGCCAACGTCCTGACTTTC

J gene: TRBJ1-2
clone size: -
V gene: TRBV28
D gene: TRBD1
CDR3 protein: CASSSPTGYNGYTF
CDR3 DNA: TGTGCCAGCAGTTCACCGACAGGGTATAATGGCTACACCTTC

J gene: TRBJ1-3
clone size: -
V gene: TRBV9
D gene: TRBD1
CDR3 protein: CASSDLRGENTIYF
CDR3 DNA: TGTGCCAGCAGCGACCTCAGGGGGGAAAACACCATATATTTT

J gene: TRBJ1-1
clone size: -
V gene: TRBV3-1/TRBV3-2
D gene: -
CDR3 protein: CASSHSGRSNTEAFF
CDR3 DNA: TGTGCCAGCAGCCACTCGGGTCGAAGTAACACTGAAGCTTTCTTT

J gene: TRBJ1-2
clone size: few
V gene: TRBV19
D gene: -
CDR3 protein: CASSSGHIFNYGYTF
CDR3 DNA: TGTGCCAGTAGTTCGGGACACATTTTTAACTATGGCTACACCTTC

J gene: TRBJ2-1
clone size: -
V gene: TRBV19
D gene: TRBD2
CDR3 protein: CARQKPGTIYNEQFF
CDR3 DNA: TGTGCCAGGCAGAAGCCCGGGACTATCTACAATGAGCAGTTCTTC

J gene: TRBJ1-3
clone size: -
V gene: TRBV7-9
D gene: -
CDR3 protein: CASSFISGNTIYF
CDR3 DNA: TGTGCCAGCAGCTTTATCTCTGGAAACACCATATATTTT

J gene: TRBJ1-1
clone size: -
V gene: TRBV6-5
D gene: TRBD1
CDR3 protein: CASLITARQGKAFF
CDR3 DNA: TGTGCCAGCTTGATCACAGCACGACAGGGTAAAGCTTTCTTT

J gene: TRBJ1-2
clone size: -
V gene: TRBV12-3/TRBV12-4
D gene: TRBD1
CDR3 protein: CASRADRVPPTF
CDR3 DNA: TGTGCCAGCAGAGCGGACAGGGTACCTCCAACCTTC

J gene: TRBJ1-3
clone size: -
V gene: TRBV19
D gene: -
CDR3 protein: CASSLRLFSGNTIYF
CDR3 DNA: TGTGCCAGTAGTCTAAGACTTTTCTCTGGAAACACCATATATTTT

J gene: TRBJ1-5
clone size: -
V gene: TRBV24-1
D gene: TRBD1
CDR3 protein: CATSDRDRESNQPQHF
CDR3 DNA: TGTGCCACCAGTGACCGCGACAGGGAGAGCAATCAGCCCCAGCATTTT

J gene: TRBJ2-3
clone size: -
V gene: TRBV4-3
D gene: TRBD2
CDR3 protein: CASSQGLAGAPDTQYF
CDR3 DNA: TGCGCCAGCAGCCAAGGGCTAGCGGGAGCCCCAGATACGCAGTATTTT

J gene: TRBJ1-1
clone size: -
V gene: TRBV30
D gene: -
CDR3 protein: CAWSYEGNTEAFF
CDR3 DNA: TGTGCCTGGAGTTACGAGGGGAACACTGAAGCTTTCTTT

J gene: TRBJ1-3
clone size: -
V gene: TRBV18
D gene: TRBD1
CDR3 protein: CASSPQEVGQVTGNTIYF
CDR3 DNA: TGTGCCAGCTCACCGCAGGAAGTCGGACAGGTCACTGGAAACACCATATATTTT